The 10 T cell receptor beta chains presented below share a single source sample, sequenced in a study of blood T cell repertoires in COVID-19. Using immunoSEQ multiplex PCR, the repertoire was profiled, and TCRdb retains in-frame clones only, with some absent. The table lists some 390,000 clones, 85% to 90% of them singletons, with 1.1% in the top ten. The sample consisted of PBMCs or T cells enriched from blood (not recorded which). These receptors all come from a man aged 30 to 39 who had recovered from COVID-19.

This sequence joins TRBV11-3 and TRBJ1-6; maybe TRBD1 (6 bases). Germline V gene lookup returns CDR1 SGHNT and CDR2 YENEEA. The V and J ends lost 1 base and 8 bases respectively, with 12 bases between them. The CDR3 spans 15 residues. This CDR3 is CASSLGLPGDSPLHF. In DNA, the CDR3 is TGTGCCAGCAGCTTAGGGCTTCCAGGGGATTCACCCCTCCACTTT.

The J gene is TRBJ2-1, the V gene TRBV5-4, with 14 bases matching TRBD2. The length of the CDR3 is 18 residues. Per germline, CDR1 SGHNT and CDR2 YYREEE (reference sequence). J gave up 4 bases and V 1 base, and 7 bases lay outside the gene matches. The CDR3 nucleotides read TGTGCCAGCAGCTTGAGACTAGCGGGAGGGACCCTTTACAATGAGCAGTTCTTC. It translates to CASSLRLAGGTLYNEQFF.

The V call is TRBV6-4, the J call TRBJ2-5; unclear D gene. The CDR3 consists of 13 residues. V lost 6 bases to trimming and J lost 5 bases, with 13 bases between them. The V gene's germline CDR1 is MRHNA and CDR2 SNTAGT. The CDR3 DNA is TGTGCCAGCAGCCTAGAGGCTGGCGAGACCCAGTACTTC. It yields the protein CASSLEAGETQYF.

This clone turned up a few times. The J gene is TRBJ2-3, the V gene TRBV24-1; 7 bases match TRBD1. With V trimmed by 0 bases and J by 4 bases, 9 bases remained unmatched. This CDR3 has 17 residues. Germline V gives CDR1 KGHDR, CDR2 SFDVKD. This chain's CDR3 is CATSDLKAGGRADTQYF. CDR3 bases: TGTGCCACCAGTGATTTGAAGGCAGGGGGTCGGGCAGATACGCAGTATTTT.

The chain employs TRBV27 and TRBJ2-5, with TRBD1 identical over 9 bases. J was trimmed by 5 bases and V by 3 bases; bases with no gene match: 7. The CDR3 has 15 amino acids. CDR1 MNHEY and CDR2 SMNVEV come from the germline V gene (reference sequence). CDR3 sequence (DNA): TGTGCCAGCAGTTTCTCGGACAGGGGCTGGGAGACCCAGTACTTC. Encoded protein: CASSFSDRGWETQYF.

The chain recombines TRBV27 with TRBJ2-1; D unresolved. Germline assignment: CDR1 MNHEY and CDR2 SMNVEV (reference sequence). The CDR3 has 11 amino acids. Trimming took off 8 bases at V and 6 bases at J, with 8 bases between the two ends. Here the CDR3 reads CASAGRNEQFF. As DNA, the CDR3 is TGTGCCAGCGCAGGTCGCAATGAGCAGTTCTTC.

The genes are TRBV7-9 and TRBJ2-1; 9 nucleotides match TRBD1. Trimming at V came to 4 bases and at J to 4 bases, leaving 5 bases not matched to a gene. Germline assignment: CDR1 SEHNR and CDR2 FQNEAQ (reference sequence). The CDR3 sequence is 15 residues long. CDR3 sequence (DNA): TGTGCCAGCAGCTCCAGGACAGGGGCGTACAATGAGCAGTTCTTC. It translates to CASSSRTGAYNEQFF.

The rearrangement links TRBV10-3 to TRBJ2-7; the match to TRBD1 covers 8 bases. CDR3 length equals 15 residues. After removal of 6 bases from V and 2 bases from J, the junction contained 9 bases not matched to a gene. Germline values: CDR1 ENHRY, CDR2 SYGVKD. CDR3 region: CAISSWTGTAYEQYF. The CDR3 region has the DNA TGTGCCATCAGCAGCTGGACAGGGACCGCCTACGAGCAGTACTTC.

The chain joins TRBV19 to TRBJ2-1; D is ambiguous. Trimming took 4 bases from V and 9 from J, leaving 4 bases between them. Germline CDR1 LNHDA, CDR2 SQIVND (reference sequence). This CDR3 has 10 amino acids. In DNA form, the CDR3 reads TGTGCCAGTAGTACGGGTGAGCAGTTCTTC. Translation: CASSTGEQFF.

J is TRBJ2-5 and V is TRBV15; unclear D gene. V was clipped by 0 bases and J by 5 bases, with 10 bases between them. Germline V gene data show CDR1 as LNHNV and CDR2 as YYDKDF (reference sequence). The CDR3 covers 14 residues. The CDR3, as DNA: TGTGCCACCAGCAGAGATCCGAGGCGGGAGACCCAGTACTTC. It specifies CATSRDPRRETQYF. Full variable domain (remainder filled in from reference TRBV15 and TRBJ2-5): DAMVIQNPRYQVTQFGKPVTLSCSQTLNHNVMYWYQQKSSQAPKLLFHYYDKDFNNEADTPDNFQSRRPNTSFCFLDIRSPGLGDTAMYLCATSRDPRRETQYFGPGTRLLVL.